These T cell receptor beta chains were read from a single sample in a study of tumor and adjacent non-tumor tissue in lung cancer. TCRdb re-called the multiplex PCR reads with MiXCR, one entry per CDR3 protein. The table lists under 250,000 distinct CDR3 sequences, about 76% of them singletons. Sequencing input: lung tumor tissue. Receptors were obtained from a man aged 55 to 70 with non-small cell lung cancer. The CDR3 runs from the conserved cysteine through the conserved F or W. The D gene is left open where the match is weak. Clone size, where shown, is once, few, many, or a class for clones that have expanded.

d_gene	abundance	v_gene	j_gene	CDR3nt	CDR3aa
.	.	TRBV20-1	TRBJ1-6	TGCAGTGTCATTGGGAGGGCAGCTGAATCACCCCTCCACTTT	CSVIGRAAESPLHF
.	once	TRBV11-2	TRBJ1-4	TGTGCCAGCAGCCTGGAAGAGATAGGACAGAAACTGTTTTTT	CASSLEEIGQKLFF
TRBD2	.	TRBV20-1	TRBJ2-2	TGCGGTGCTGGAGGGGCACTAGCGGGAGATGCCGGGGAGCTGTTTTTT	CGAGGALAGDAGELFF
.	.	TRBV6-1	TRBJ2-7	TGTGCCGGCAGTGGAATCGTAGGGAGGTACGAGCAGTACTTC	CAGSGIVGRYEQYF
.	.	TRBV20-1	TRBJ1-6	TGCAGTGCTAGAAATCAGAACTCCTATAATTCACCCCTCCACTTT	CSARNQNSYNSPLHF
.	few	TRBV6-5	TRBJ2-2	TGTGCCAGTAGCCGGGACGGGAACATCGGGGAGCTGTTTTTT	CASSRDGNIGELFF
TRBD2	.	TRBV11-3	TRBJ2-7	TGTGTCAGCAGTATGGGGAGGGTAGTCAATGAGCAGTACTTC	CVSSMGRVVNEQYF
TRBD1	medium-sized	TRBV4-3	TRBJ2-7	TGCGCCAGCAGCCAAGACCGAGGGGACAGGGCGTACTTC	CASSQDRGDRAYF
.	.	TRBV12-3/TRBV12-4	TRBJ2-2	TGTGCCACCAAAGGGGGTCGAGGGAACACCGGGGAGCTGTTTTTT	CATKGGRGNTGELFF
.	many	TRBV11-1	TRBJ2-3	TGTGCCAGCAGCCAATCCAGGGGTGGGACAGATACGCAGTATTTT	CASSQSRGGTDTQYF
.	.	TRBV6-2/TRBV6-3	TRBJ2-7	TGTGCCAGCAGCCTCATTCCGAGCCCGAGATCCTACGAGCAGTACTTC	CASSLIPSPRSYEQYF
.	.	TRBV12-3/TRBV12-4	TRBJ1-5	TGTGCCAGCAGAATGACAGAGAGGAGCGGGCAGCCCCAGCATTTT	CASRMTERSGQPQHF
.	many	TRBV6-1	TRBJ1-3	TGTGCCAGCAGTGACGGGGGCTCTGGAAACACCATATATTTT	CASSDGGSGNTIYF
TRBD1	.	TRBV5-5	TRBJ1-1	TGTGCCATCAGCTTGCGGTCGGGCAGGGGGCGGACTGAAGCTTTCTTT	CAISLRSGRGRTEAFF
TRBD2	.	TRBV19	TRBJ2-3	TGTGCCAGTAGGGGCGGGACTAGCGGGGCAGATACGCAGTATTTT	CASRGGTSGADTQYF
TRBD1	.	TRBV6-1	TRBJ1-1	TGTGCCAGCAGTGAACAGGACAGGGGGTCCTACAATGAAGCTTTCTTT	CASSEQDRGSYNEAFF
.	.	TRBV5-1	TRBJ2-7	TGCGCTAGCAGCTCTAGATCGGACGGGTACGAGCAGTACTTC	CASSSRSDGYEQYF
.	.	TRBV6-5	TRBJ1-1	TGTGCCAGCAGTTACTCGTTTCAGCACATGAACACTGAAGATTTCTTT	CASSYSFQHMNTEDFF
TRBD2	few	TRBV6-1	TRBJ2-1	TGTGCCAGCAACGCCGGGACTAGCGGGAGAGGCAATGAGCAGTTCTTC	CASNAGTSGRGNEQFF
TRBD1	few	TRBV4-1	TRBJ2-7	TGCGCCAGCAGCCAGGCGTTGGGACAGTACTACGAGCAGTACTTC	CASSQALGQYYEQYF
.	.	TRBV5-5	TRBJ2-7	TGTACCAGGAGCAACTCCGGGATCCGATCCTACGAGCAGTACTTC	CTRSNSGIRSYEQYF
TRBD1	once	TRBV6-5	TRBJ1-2	TGTGATAGCAGTTTAACAGGGGGACCGCTCTATGGATACACCTTC	CDSSLTGGPLYGYTF
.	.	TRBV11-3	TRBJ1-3	TGTGCCAGCAGCCCCGGAGGGACATCTAGGAGCTCTGGAGACACCATATATTTT	CASSPGGTSRSSGDTIYF
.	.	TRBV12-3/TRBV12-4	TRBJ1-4	TGTGCCAGCAGTTTCTCAGAAGGGCTTCCTAATGAAAAACTGTTTTTT	CASSFSEGLPNEKLFF
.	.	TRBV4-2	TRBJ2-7	TGCGTCAGCAGCCCAGCAGGGGGGGGCTACGAGCAGTGCTTC	CVSSPAGGGYEQCF
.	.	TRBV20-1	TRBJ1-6	TGCAGTGCCTACGACGGGACCGGTTCCCATAATCCACCCCTCCCCTTT	CSAYDGTGSHNPPLPF
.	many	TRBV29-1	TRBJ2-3	TGCAGCGTCACGGGGGGCCTTTTTAGCACAGATACGCAGTATTTT	CSVTGGLFSTDTQYF
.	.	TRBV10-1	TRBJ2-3	TGCGCCAGCGGTGAGTCCCTAGCGCGAAGAAGCACAGATACGCAGTATTTT	CASGESLARRSTDTQYF
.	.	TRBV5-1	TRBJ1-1	TGCGCCAGCAGATCCTCGGGGAGGGGACTGAATACTGAAGCTTTCTTT	CASRSSGRGLNTEAFF
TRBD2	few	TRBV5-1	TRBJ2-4	TGCGCCAGCAGCTTTAGCGGGGGGGTGTCCAAAAACATTCAGTACTTC	CASSFSGGVSKNIQYF
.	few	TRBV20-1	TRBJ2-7	TGCAGTGCTGTCGGTACACGGCGCTACGAGCAGTACTTC	CSAVGTRRYEQYF
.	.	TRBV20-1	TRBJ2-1	TGCAGTGCTAGTGCGGGAATGCAGAGGGAGCAGTTCTTC	CSASAGMQREQFF
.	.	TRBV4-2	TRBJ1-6	TGTGCCAATATCACCCGACAGAATTCACCCCTCCACTTT	CANITRQNSPLHF
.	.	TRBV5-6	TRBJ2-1	TGTGACAGCAGCTCCGAACCGGCAAGTGAGCAGTTCTTC	CDSSSEPASEQFF
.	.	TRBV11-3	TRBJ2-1	TGTGTCAGCAACCGGACAGTCGACAATGAGCAGTTCTTC	CVSNRTVDNEQFF
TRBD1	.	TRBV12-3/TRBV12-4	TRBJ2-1	TGTGCCGGCAGTCGGGACAGGGTGGAGACCCAGTTCTTC	CAGSRDRVETQFF
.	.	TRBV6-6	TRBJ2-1	TGTGCCAGTAGTTCCCAGAATGAGCAGTTCTTC	CASSSQNEQFF
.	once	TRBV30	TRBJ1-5	TGTGCCTGGAGTTTTACAGCGAATCAGCCCCAGCATTTT	CAWSFTANQPQHF
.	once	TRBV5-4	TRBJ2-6	TGTGCCAGCAGCCCCGCCTCTGGGGCCAACGTCCTGGCTTTC	CASSPASGANVLAF
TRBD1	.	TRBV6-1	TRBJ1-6	TGTGCCAGCAGTCCTCGGACAGGCCAAAATTCACCCCTCCAGTTT	CASSPRTGQNSPLQF
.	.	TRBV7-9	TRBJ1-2	TGTGCCAGCAGCCCTCTCCAGGCTGGCTACACCTTC	CASSPLQAGYTF
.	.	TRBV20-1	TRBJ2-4	TGCAGTGCTAGAGCCGTCGACGTGGCCCTACAGGTGGCCAAAAATATTCAGTACTTC	CSARAVDVALQVAKNIQYF
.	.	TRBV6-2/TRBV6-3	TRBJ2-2	TGTGCCAACATCCGACATACTCCAGCAAACACCGGGGAGCTGTTTTTT	CANIRHTPANTGELFF
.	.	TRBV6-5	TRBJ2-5	TGTGCCAGAAGCTTTAGCGAAACAAAGACCCAGTACTTC	CARSFSETKTQYF
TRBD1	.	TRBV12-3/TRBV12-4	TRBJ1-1	TGTGCCAGCAGTTCGGGAAGGGGGACAGGGGAGACTGAAGCTTTCTTT	CASSSGRGTGETEAFF
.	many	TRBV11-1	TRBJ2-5	TGTGCCAGCAGGACGGAGGTTGGGGCGGGGACCCAGTACTTC	CASRTEVGAGTQYF
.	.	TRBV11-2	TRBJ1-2	TGTGCCAGCAGCTTAGAGGCCAGCGCCTACGGCTACACCTTC	CASSLEASAYGYTF
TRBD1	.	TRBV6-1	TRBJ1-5	TGTGCCAGCATGATACAGGGGGGACAGCCCCAGCATTTT	CASMIQGGQPQHF
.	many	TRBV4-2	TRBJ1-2	TGTGCCAGCAGCAAGGACACTAACTATGGCTACACCTTC	CASSKDTNYGYTF
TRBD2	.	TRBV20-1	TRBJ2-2	TGCCGTGCTAGAGATTCAGCGGGGTTACCAACCGGGGAGCTGTTTTTT	CRARDSAGLPTGELFF